The rows below give T cell receptor beta chains drawn from one sample of a study of cytotoxic CD8 clonotypes in ibrutinib-treated CLL. Assay: immunoSEQ multiplex PCR; the TCRdb copy retains only in-frame clones and omits some. The table has about 160,000 clones, about 84% seen once. The source material was PBMCs, sampled after 24 months of ibrutinib treatment. The source is a human donor with chronic lymphocytic leukemia. Both conserved end residues are part of each CDR3. Each record gives: V gene, J gene, clone size, D gene, CDR3 protein, CDR3 DNA. D genes are given only for firm matches. The listing skips clone size in some rows; elsewhere it reads once, few, many or a size class.

v_gene: TRBV27
j_gene: TRBJ1-1
abundance: NA
d_gene: NA
CDR3aa: CASSLWGPGPRGNTEAFF
CDR3nt: TGTGCCAGCAGTTTATGGGGCCCTGGTCCCAGGGGGAACACTGAAGCTTTCTTT

v_gene: TRBV5-4
j_gene: TRBJ2-1
abundance: once
d_gene: TRBD2
CDR3aa: CASSLAQGLAGGNEQFF
CDR3nt: TGTGCCAGCAGCTTGGCCCAGGGACTAGCGGGAGGAAATGAGCAGTTCTTC

v_gene: TRBV6-1
j_gene: TRBJ1-4
abundance: NA
d_gene: TRBD1
CDR3aa: CASQLRDSNEKLFF
CDR3nt: TGTGCCTCCCAGTTACGGGACAGTAATGAAAAACTGTTTTTT

v_gene: TRBV5-1
j_gene: TRBJ2-1
abundance: once
d_gene: NA
CDR3aa: CASSSGQTYNEQFF
CDR3nt: TGCGCCAGCAGCTCCGGACAGACATACAATGAGCAGTTCTTC

v_gene: TRBV7-9
j_gene: TRBJ1-2
abundance: NA
d_gene: TRBD1
CDR3aa: CASSLPDLSDRGLYGYTF
CDR3nt: TGTGCCAGCAGCTTACCGGATCTCTCAGACAGGGGGCTATATGGCTACACCTTC

v_gene: TRBV10-1
j_gene: TRBJ1-1
abundance: NA
d_gene: NA
CDR3aa: CASSEDGRANTEAFF
CDR3nt: TGCGCCAGCAGTGAGGATGGACGGGCGAACACTGAAGCTTTCTTT

v_gene: TRBV11-2
j_gene: TRBJ2-4
abundance: NA
d_gene: TRBD2
CDR3aa: CASSLVPSGINIQYF
CDR3nt: TGTGCCAGCAGCTTAGTCCCTAGCGGCATAAACATTCAGTACTTC

v_gene: TRBV19
j_gene: TRBJ1-4
abundance: NA
d_gene: TRBD1
CDR3aa: CASNPRRGQANEKLFF
CDR3nt: TGTGCCAGTAATCCCCGCAGGGGGCAGGCTAATGAAAAACTGTTTTTT

v_gene: TRBV7-3
j_gene: TRBJ2-1
abundance: NA
d_gene: NA
CDR3aa: CASSSDRSSYNEQFF
CDR3nt: TGTGCCAGCAGCTCCGACAGGAGCTCCTACAATGAGCAGTTCTTC

v_gene: TRBV4-2
j_gene: TRBJ1-2
abundance: NA
d_gene: NA
CDR3aa: CASSQDKGINGYTF
CDR3nt: TGTGCCAGCAGCCAAGACAAGGGTATAAATGGCTACACCTTC

v_gene: TRBV28
j_gene: TRBJ2-2
abundance: few
d_gene: TRBD1
CDR3aa: CASRGQGNGELFF
CDR3nt: TGTGCCAGCAGGGGACAGGGGAACGGGGAGCTGTTTTTT

v_gene: TRBV15
j_gene: TRBJ2-3
abundance: NA
d_gene: TRBD1
CDR3aa: CATSIRTGATDTQYF
CDR3nt: TGTGCCACCAGCATAAGGACAGGGGCAACAGATACGCAGTATTTT

v_gene: TRBV2
j_gene: TRBJ2-1
abundance: NA
d_gene: TRBD1
CDR3aa: CASSTEDRAYNEQFF
CDR3nt: TGTGCCAGCAGTACCGAGGACAGGGCTTACAATGAGCAGTTCTTC

v_gene: TRBV4-2
j_gene: TRBJ1-4
abundance: many
d_gene: TRBD1
CDR3aa: CASSQDVAQGANEKLFF
CDR3nt: TGTGCCAGCAGCCAAGATGTCGCACAGGGGGCTAATGAAAAACTGTTTTTT

v_gene: TRBV9
j_gene: TRBJ1-4
abundance: NA
d_gene: NA
CDR3aa: CASSVALDRNDNEKLFF
CDR3nt: TGTGCCAGCAGCGTAGCTCTGGACCGGAATGATAATGAAAAACTGTTTTTT

v_gene: TRBV18
j_gene: TRBJ1-2
abundance: NA
d_gene: NA
CDR3aa: CASSPAQGNYGYTF
CDR3nt: TGTGCCAGCTCACCGGCCCAAGGAAACTATGGCTACACCTTC

v_gene: TRBV6-5
j_gene: TRBJ2-3
abundance: NA
d_gene: NA
CDR3aa: CASSYEAGSTDTQYF
CDR3nt: TGTGCCAGCAGTTACGAAGCAGGGAGCACAGATACGCAGTATTTT

v_gene: TRBV4-1
j_gene: TRBJ1-1
abundance: NA
d_gene: NA
CDR3aa: CASSQIDRNTEAFF
CDR3nt: TGCGCCAGCAGCCAGATTGACAGGAACACTGAAGCTTTCTTT

v_gene: TRBV6-5
j_gene: TRBJ1-5
abundance: NA
d_gene: NA
CDR3aa: CASSLSGSNQPQHF
CDR3nt: TGTGCCAGCAGTCTATCCGGTAGCAATCAGCCCCAGCATTTT